The 20 T cell receptor beta chains in this list originate from one sample, sequenced in a study of shared clonotypes between healthy human individuals. Produced via immunoSEQ multiplex PCR; TCRdb's table is partial and in-frame only. The table records just over 2,000,000 clones, roughly 95% of them present only once. CD45RO-negative cells were positively selected for CCR7, leaving out terminally differentiated effector memory CD45RA+ cells. Sample: naive CD8+ T cells sorted from blood. The receptor set was obtained from a man aged 18 to 29 in good health.

V usage is TRBV7-6 and J usage is TRBJ2-5; 7 bases agree with TRBD2. The CDR3 length is 15 residues. Germline trimming cut 1 base from V and 5 bases from J; bases unmatched to any gene: 7. Looked up from germline, CDR1 is SGHVS and CDR2 is FNYEAQ. In nucleotides, the CDR3 is TGTGCCAGCAGCTTAGACGGGGGGTTAGGGGAGACCCAGTACTTC. This codes for CASSLDGGLGETQYF.

This chain uses TRBV2 with TRBJ1-3; D unclear. Trimming pared 3 bases from V and 9 bases from J, leaving 6 bases between. The CDR3 has 11 residues. Looked up from germline, CDR1 is SNHLY and CDR2 is FYNNEI. CDR3 sequence: CASSDGSTIYF. CDR3 bases: TGTGCCAGCAGTGACGGTTCCACCATATATTTT.

The rearrangement uses TRBV14 and TRBJ1-1; D is ambiguous. Germline CDR1 reads SGHDN; CDR2 reads FVKESK. This CDR3 region has 19 residues. V was pared by 2 bases and J by 0 bases, with 22 bases between. The CDR3 DNA reads TGTGCCAGCAGCCAAATCTTCGGATTTACGAACCTTATGAACACTGAAGCTTTCTTT. Translation gives CASSQIFGFTNLMNTEAFF.

The chain employs TRBV28 and TRBJ2-7; 8 bases line up with TRBD1. Germline V gene data show CDR1 as MDHEN and CDR2 as SYDVKM. This CDR3 has 15 amino acids. The trim removed 6 bases at V and 2 bases at J, leaving 9 bases unmatched. Written as DNA, the CDR3 is TGTGCCAGCAGCGTTCCCCGGGACAGGACCTACGAGCAGTACTTC. Its protein product is CASSVPRDRTYEQYF. The full variable domain, in which reference TRBV28 and TRBJ2-7 provide the parts outside the CDR3, is DVKVTQSSRYLVKRTGEKVFLECVQDMDHENMFWYRQDPGLGLRLIYFSYDVKMKEKGDIPEGYSVSREKKERFSLILESASTNQTSMYLCASSVPRDRTYEQYFGPGTRLTVT.

The chain links TRBV7-6 to TRBJ2-7; 8 positions match TRBD1. The germline gives CDR1 SGHVS, CDR2 FNYEAQ. CDR3 length: 13 amino acids. The ends lost 5 bases at V and 12 bases at J; junction bases unmatched: 12. Here the CDR3 reads CASSQDRVQRGYF. CDR3 DNA sequence: TGTGCCAGCAGCCAGGACAGGGTCCAAAGGGGGTACTTC.

This chain uses TRBV28 with TRBJ2-7; the D is unclear. Germline V gene sequence: CDR1 MDHEN, CDR2 SYDVKM. The germline V and J ends were trimmed by 5 bases and 0 bases, with 14 bases remaining between them. This CDR3 is 15 amino acids long. Here the CDR3 DNA reads TGTGCCAGCAGTGTACAGATCTTAACCTCCTACGAGCAGTACTTC. This encodes CASSVQILTSYEQYF.

The rearrangement uses TRBV11-2 and TRBJ2-1, with TRBD2 identical over 9 bases. After removal of 4 bases from V and 3 bases from J, the junction contained 13 bases not matched to a gene. The CDR3 is 18 amino acids. Germline V gives CDR1 SGHAT, CDR2 FQNNGV. The DNA for the CDR3 is TGTGCCAGCAGCTCCGGGACTAGCATAATGAGAGGCTACAATGAGCAGTTCTTC. Translating it yields CASSSGTSIMRGYNEQFF.

Comment on this clone: The same CDR3 also results from other DNA sequences found in this sample. V usage is TRBV11-2 and J usage is TRBJ2-7, with TRBD2 matching over 11 bases. Germline trimming cut 2 bases from V and 2 bases from J; bases unmatched to any gene: 2. CDR1 is SGHAT, CDR2 FQNNGV, per germline. The CDR3 extends over 15 amino acids. In nucleotides, the CDR3 is TGTGCCAGCAGCTTACTAGCGGGGGGTACCTACGAGCAGTACTTC. It codes for CASSLLAGGTYEQYF.

The chain uses TRBV4-1 and TRBJ2-7; TRBD1 or TRBD2 may be the D gene (5 bases each). The CDR3 runs 15 residues. Germline CDR1 and CDR2: MGHRA and YSYEKL. Trimming took 4 bases from V and 4 from J, leaving 17 bases between them. CDR3 amino acids: CASSLGTGPGYEQYF. The DNA for the CDR3 is TGCGCCAGCAGCCTTGGGACGGGTCCAGGGTACGAGCAGTACTTC.

The V and J genes are TRBV30 and TRBJ1-1, with unresolved D. The CDR3 extends over 16 amino acids. Trimming took 4 bases from V and 0 from J, leaving 18 bases between them. CDR1 and CDR2 (germline): GTSNPN, SVGIG (reference sequence). The CDR3 DNA sequence: TGTGCCTGGACCGGGTTGGCCTATCAAATGAACACTGAAGCTTTCTTT. Its protein product is CAWTGLAYQMNTEAFF.

This chain links TRBV28 with TRBJ2-7; D uncertain. Per germline, CDR1 MDHEN and CDR2 SYDVKM. Trimming left V 2 bases short and J 2 bases short, with 10 bases between. This CDR3 contains 14 residues. This chain's CDR3 is CASSLPDEAYEQYF. The CDR3 DNA is TGTGCCAGCAGTTTACCGGACGAAGCCTACGAGCAGTACTTC.

The chain carries TRBV4-2 and TRBJ2-7; tentative D call: TRBD1 (7 bases). The ends were cut back, 8 bases at V and 6 bases at J, with 17 bases in the middle. Germline CDR1 reads LGHNA; CDR2 reads YNFKEQ. There are 13 residues in the CDR3. The CDR3 spells CASGRLGGSEQYF. The CDR3 bases are TGTGCCAGCGGACGACTAGGGGGCAGCGAGCAGTACTTC.

This clone has a single count. The CDR3 spells CASSLEVAGEQYF. CDR3 coding DNA: TGTGCCAGCAGCTTAGAAGTAGCAGGGGAGCAGTACTTC. The chain joins TRBV11-2 to TRBJ2-7; D is possibly TRBD1 (5 bases). CDR3 length equals 13 residues. V lost 0 bases to trimming and J lost 7 bases, with 10 bases between them. Germline V gene lookup returns CDR1 SGHAT and CDR2 FQNNGV.

The chain uses TRBV5-8 and TRBJ2-3, with D maybe TRBD2 (6 bases). Trimming took 0 bases from V and 0 from J, leaving 14 bases between them. The CDR3 sequence is 17 residues long. The germline gives CDR1 SGHTS, CDR2 YDEGEE. CDR3: CASSLDYSGASTDTQYF. The CDR3 DNA is TGTGCCAGCAGCTTGGACTATAGCGGAGCTAGCACAGATACGCAGTATTTT.

The gene calls are TRBV6-6 and TRBJ1-2; no firm D call. Germline assignment: CDR1 MNHNY and CDR2 SVGAGI (reference sequence). Trimming took off 5 bases at V and 5 bases at J, with 6 bases between the two ends. The CDR3 totals 11 residues. CDR3 sequence: CASSLGYGYTF. As DNA, the CDR3 is TGTGCCAGCAGTCTGGGATATGGCTACACCTTC.

With regard to this clone: Other nucleotide sequences from this sample produce the same CDR3. V usage is TRBV7-9 and J usage is TRBJ2-7; D not certain. Germline loops: CDR1 SEHNR, CDR2 FQNEAQ (reference sequence). This CDR3 has 11 amino acids. V was shortened by 2 bases and J by 5 bases, with 4 bases between the two germline ends. The CDR3 loop reads CASSLYNEQYF. The CDR3 bases are TGTGCCAGCAGCTTATACAACGAGCAGTACTTC.

The J gene is TRBJ2-3, the V gene TRBV7-3; D uncertain. CDR1 is SGHTA and CDR2 is FQGTGA in the germline V gene. The CDR3 runs 13 residues. Trimming stripped 1 base from V and 2 bases from J, with 4 bases between. The CDR3 loop is CASSLSLTDTQYF. The CDR3 bases are TGTGCCAGCAGCTTAAGTCTCACAGATACGCAGTATTTT.

In the case of this clone: The sample has other DNA sequences that encode this CDR3 too. In DNA, the CDR3 is TGTGCCAGCAGCTCTACTAGCGGGAGTTACAATGAGCAGTTCTTC. Protein sequence: CASSSTSGSYNEQFF. The chain links TRBV7-2 to TRBJ2-1, with TRBD2 matching 11 bases. With V trimmed by 4 bases and J by 4 bases, 3 bases remained unmatched. Germline values: CDR1 SGHTA, CDR2 FQGNSA. CDR3 length: 15 amino acids.

A remark on this clone: Other DNA sequences in this specimen translate into the identical CDR3. The J gene is TRBJ2-7, the V gene TRBV30; D may be TRBD1 (5 bases). The germline V and J ends were trimmed by 2 bases and 2 bases, with 10 bases remaining between them. Per the germline V gene, CDR1 is GTSNPN and CDR2 is SVGIG (reference sequence). CDR3 length: 13 amino acids. This CDR3 is CAWSPDRAYEQYF. In DNA, the CDR3 is TGTGCCTGGAGTCCTGACAGAGCCTACGAGCAGTACTTC.

Turning to this clone: The sample contains more than one DNA sequence encoding this CDR3. The rearrangement joins TRBV6-5 to TRBJ2-7; possibly TRBD2 for D (5 bases). Germline CDR1 and CDR2: MNHEY and SVGAGI. There are 13 residues in the CDR3. V was cut by 0 bases and J by 4 bases, with 7 bases left in between. The CDR3 nucleotides read TGTGCCAGCAGTTACTCGGAGGATTACGAGCAGTACTTC. This gives the protein CASSYSEDYEQYF.